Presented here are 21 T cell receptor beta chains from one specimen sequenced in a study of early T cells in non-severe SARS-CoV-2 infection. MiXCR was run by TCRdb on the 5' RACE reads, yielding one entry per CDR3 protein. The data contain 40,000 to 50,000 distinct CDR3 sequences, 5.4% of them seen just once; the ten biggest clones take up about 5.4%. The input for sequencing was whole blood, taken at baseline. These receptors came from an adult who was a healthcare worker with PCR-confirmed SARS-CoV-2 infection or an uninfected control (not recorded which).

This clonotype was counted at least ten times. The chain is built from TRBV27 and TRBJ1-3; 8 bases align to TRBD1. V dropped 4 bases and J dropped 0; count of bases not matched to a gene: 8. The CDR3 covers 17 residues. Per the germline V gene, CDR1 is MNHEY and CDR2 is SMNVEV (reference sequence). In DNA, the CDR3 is TGTGCCAGCAGTTCTCCGGGACAGGTCTACTCTGGAAACACCATATATTTT. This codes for CASSSPGQVYSGNTIYF.

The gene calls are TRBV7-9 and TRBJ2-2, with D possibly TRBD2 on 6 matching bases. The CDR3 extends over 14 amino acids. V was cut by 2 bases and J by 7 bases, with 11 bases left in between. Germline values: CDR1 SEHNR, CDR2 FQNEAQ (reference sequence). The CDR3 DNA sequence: TGTGCCAGCAGCTTAACCGGGAGTCACGGGGAGCTGTTTTTT. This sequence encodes CASSLTGSHGELFF.

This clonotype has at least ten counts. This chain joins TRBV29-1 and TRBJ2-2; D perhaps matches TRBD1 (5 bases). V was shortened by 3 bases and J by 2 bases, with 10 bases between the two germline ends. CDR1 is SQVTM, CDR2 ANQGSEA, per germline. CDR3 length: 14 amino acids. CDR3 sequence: CSVDLQGNTGELFF. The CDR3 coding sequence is TGCAGCGTTGATTTGCAGGGAAACACCGGGGAGCTGTTTTTT.

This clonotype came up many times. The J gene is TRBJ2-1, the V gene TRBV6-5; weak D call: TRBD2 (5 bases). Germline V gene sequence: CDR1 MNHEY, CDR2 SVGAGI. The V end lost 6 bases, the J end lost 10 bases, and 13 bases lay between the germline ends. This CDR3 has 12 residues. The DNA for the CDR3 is TGTGCCAGCAGATCACTGACGGGGGAGCAGTTCTTC. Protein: CASRSLTGEQFF.

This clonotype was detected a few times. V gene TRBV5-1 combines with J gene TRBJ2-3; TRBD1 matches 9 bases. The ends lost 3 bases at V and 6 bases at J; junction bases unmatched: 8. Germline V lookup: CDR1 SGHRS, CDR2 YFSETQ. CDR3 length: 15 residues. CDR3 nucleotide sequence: TGCGCCAGCAGCTCATCTTCTGGACAGGGGGATACGCAGTATTTT. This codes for CASSSSSGQGDTQYF.

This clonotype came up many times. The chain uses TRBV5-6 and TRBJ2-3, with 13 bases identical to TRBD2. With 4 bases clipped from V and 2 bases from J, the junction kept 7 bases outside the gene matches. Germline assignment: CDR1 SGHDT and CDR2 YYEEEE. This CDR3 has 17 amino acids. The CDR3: CASSPLGLAGDTDTQYF. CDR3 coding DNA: TGTGCCAGCAGCCCACTAGGACTAGCGGGAGACACAGATACGCAGTATTTT.

CDR3 sequence (DNA): TGTGCCAGCAACCAGTACCGTCAGCCCCAGCATTTT. Translation: CASNQYRQPQHF. The rearrangement uses TRBV6-2 or TRBV6-3 and TRBJ1-5; D not resolved. The CDR3 is made up of 12 amino acids. V gave up 7 bases and J gave up 6 bases, with 10 bases separating them. CDR1 MNHEY and CDR2 SVGEGT come from the germline V gene.

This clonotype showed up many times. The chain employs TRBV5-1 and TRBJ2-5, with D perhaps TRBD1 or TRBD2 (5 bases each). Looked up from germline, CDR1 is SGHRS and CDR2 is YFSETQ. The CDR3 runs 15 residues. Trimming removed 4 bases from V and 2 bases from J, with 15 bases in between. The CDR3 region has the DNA TGCGCCAGCAGCGACCCCGGGACCCAGCAAGAGACCCAGTACTTC. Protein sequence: CASSDPGTQQETQYF.

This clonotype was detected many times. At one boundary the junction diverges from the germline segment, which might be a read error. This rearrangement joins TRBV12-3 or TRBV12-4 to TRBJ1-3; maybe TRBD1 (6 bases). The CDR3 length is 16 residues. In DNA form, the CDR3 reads TGTGCCAGCAGTAAAAACAGGGCCATCTCTGAAAACACCATATATTTT. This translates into CASSKNRAISENTIYF.

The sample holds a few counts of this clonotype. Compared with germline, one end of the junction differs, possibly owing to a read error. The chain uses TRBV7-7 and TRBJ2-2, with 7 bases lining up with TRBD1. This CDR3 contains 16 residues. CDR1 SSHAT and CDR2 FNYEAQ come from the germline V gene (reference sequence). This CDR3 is CASSLARTGNTGELFF. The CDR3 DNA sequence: TGTGCTAGCAGCTTAGCGCGGACAGGGAACACCGGGGAGCTGTTTTTT.

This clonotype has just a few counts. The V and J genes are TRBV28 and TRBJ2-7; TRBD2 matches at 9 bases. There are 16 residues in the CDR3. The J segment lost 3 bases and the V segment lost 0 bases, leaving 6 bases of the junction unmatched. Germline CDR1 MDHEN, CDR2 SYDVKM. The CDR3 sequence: CASSLWTSGGGYEQYF. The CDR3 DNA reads TGTGCCAGCAGTTTATGGACTAGCGGAGGGGGCTACGAGCAGTACTTC. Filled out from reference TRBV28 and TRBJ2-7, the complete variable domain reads DVKVTQSSRYLVKRTGEKVFLECVQDMDHENMFWYRQDPGLGLRLIYFSYDVKMKEKGDIPEGYSVSREKKERFSLILESASTNQTSMYLCASSLWTSGGGYEQYFGPGTRLTVT.

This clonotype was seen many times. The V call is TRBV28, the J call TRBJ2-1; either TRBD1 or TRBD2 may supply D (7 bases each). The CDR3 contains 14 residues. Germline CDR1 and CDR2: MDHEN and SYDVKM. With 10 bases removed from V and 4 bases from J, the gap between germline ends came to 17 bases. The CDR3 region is CATLRGGLYNEQFF. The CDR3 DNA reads TGTGCCACCCTCAGGGGGGGCCTTTACAATGAGCAGTTCTTC.

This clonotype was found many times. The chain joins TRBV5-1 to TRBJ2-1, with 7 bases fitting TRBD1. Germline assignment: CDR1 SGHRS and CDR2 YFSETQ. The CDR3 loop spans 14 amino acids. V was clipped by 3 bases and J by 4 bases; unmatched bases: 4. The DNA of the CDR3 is TGCGCCAGCAGCTCTGGACAGGCTTACAATGAGCAGTTCTTC. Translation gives CASSSGQAYNEQFF.

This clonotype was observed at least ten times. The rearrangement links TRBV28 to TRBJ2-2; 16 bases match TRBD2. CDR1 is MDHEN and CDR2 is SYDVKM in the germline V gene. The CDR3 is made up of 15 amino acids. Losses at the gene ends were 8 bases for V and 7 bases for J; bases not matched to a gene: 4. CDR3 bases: TGTGCCAGCTCGGGACTAGCGGGAGGGAACGGGGAGCTGTTTTTT. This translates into CASSGLAGGNGELFF.

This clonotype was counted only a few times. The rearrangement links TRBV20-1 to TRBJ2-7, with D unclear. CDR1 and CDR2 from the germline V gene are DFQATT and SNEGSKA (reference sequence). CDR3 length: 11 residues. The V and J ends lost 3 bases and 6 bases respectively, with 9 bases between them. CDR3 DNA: TGCAGTGCTAGTTTATTTGGCGAGCAGTACTTC. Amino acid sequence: CSASLFGEQYF.

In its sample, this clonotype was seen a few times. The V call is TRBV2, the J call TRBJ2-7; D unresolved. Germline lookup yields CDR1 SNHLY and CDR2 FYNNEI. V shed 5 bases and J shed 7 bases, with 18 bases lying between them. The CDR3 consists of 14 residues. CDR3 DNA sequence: TGTGCCAGCAGTTCGACCGGGTCCAACTGGGAGCAGTACTTC. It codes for CASSSTGSNWEQYF.

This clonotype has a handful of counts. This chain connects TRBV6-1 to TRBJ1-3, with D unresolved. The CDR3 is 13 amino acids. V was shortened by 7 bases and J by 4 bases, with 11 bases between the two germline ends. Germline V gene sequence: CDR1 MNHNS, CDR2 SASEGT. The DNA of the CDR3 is TGTGCCAGCACCCTCTCGGGGGGAAACACCATATATTTT. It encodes CASTLSGGNTIYF.

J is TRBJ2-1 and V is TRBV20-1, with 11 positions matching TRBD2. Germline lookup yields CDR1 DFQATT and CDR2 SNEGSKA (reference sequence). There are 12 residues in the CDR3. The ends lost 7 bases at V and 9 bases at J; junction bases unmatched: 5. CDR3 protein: CSGLAGGAEQFF. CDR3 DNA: TGCAGTGGATTAGCGGGAGGGGCTGAGCAGTTCTTC.

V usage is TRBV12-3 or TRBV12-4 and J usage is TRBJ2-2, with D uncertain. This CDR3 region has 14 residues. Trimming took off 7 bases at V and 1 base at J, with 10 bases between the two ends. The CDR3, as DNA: TGTGCCAGCATTGGCGACTGGAACACCGGGGAGCTGTTTTTT. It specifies CASIGDWNTGELFF.

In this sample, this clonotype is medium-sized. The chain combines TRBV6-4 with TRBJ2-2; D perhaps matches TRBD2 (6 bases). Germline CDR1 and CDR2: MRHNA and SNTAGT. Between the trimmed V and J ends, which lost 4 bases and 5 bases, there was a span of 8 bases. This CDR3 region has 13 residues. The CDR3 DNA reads TGTGCCAGCAGTGGGGACTCAACCGGGGAGCTGTTTTTT. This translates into CASSGDSTGELFF.

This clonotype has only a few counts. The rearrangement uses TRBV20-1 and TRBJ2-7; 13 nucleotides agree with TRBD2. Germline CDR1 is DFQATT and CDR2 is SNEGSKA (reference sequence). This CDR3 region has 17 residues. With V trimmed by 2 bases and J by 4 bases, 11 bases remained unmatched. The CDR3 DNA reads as TGCAGTGCTAGAAGCTCAACTAGCGGGAGGGCCGTATACGAGCAGTACTTC. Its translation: CSARSSTSGRAVYEQYF.